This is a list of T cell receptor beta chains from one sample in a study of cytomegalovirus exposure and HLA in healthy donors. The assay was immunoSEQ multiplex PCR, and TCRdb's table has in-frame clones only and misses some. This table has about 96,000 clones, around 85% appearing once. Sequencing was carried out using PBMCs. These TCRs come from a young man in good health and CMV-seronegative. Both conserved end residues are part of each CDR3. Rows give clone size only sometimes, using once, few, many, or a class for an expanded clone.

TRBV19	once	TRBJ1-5	CASSIGGNQPQHF
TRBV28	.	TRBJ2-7	CASVAGGAESYEQYF
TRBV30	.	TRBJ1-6	CAWSGDSYNSPLHF
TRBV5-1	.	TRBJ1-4	CASSIGGGPTNEKLFF
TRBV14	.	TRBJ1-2	CASSQERASEGYTF
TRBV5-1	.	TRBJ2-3	CASSPANRGSTDTQYF
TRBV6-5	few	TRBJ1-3	CASRATGNTIYF
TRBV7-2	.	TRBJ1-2	CAGSLGQDRAGGYTF
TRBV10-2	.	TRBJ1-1	CASSDGQPLMNTEAFF
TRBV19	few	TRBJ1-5	CASRTIPTDSNQPQHF
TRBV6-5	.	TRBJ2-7	CASSYSITGPYEQYF
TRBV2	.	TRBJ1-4	CASSEGQAKKLFF
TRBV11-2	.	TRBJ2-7	CASSLTLSRGIHEQYF
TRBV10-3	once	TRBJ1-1	CAISVNINTEAFF
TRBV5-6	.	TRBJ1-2	CASRPEGEGYGYTF
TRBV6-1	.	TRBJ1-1	CASLSGGGGTEAFF
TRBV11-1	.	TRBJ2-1	CASSSELHNEQFF
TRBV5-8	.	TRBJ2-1	CASRYFPLAGNNEQFF
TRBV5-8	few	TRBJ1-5	CASSWLTGINQPQHF
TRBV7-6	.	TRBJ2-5	CASSGLADGTQYF
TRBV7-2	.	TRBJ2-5	CASSSPGLTETQYF
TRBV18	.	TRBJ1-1	CASSHRDRGSTEAFF
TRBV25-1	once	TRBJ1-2	CASSDSPDELDYGYTF
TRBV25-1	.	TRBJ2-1	CASSPPLFNEQFF
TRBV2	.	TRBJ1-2	CASSEPGSYTF
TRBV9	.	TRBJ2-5	CASSVGTLPQETQYF
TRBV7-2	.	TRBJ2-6	CASSFKLSGANVLTF
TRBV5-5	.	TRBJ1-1	CASSLALFNTEAFF
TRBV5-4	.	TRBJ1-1	CASSFTGGTEAFF
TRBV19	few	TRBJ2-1	CASSSGLQGLAGVMGNEQFF
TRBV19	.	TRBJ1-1	CASSTGTGGNTEAFF
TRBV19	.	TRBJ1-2	CASSSQGGYGYTF
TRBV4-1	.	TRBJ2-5	CASSQTGLLETQYF
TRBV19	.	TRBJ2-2	CASSMRQLGELFF
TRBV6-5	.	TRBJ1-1	CASRANTEAFF
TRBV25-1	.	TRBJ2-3	CASSDYRSTDTQYF
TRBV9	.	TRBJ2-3	CASSVKITGTSTDTQYF
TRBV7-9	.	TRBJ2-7	CASSLGPEQYF
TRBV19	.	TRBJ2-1	CASSIPPYNEQFF
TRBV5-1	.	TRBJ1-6	CASSPTLGQPNSPLHF
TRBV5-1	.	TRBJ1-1	CASSTDRTGNTEAFF